This entry lists 28 T cell receptor beta chains sequenced from one sample in a study of radiotherapy plus CTLA-4 blockade in lung cancer. The table came from immunoSEQ multiplex PCR; TCRdb's copy has only in-frame clones and leaves some out. The sample lists about 87,000 clones, roughly 86% occurring once. The input for sequencing was peripheral blood, taken from a patient treated with radiotherapy plus ipilimumab. The receptors here all came from a human donor with non-small cell lung cancer that progressed on radiotherapy plus ipilimumab.

J is TRBJ1-2 and V is TRBV30; tentatively, D is TRBD1 (6 bases). This CDR3 has 13 residues. The germline V gene has CDR1 GTSNPN and CDR2 SVGIG (reference sequence). Trimming took 2 bases from V and 4 from J, leaving 11 bases between them. The CDR3 sequence is CAWSRTALYGYTF. CDR3 coding DNA: TGTGCCTGGAGTCGGACAGCGCTCTATGGCTACACCTTC. The full variable domain, rest sourced from reference TRBV30 and TRBJ1-2, is SQTIHQWPATLVQPVGSPLSLECTVEGTSNPNLYWYRQAAGRGLQLLFYSVGIGQISSEVPQNLSASRPQDRQFILSSKKLLLSDSGFYLCAWSRTALYGYTFGSGTRLTVV.

This sequence joins TRBV9 and TRBJ1-2; 9 nucleotides align to TRBD1. Per the germline V gene, CDR1 is SGDLS and CDR2 is YYNGEE. V dropped 4 bases and J dropped 4; count of bases not matched to a gene: 8. The CDR3 length is 15 residues. CDR3 bases: TGTGCCAGCAGCAAGGGACAGGGAGCATTCTATGGCTACACCTTC. It encodes CASSKGQGAFYGYTF.

The V call is TRBV19, the J call TRBJ1-5; TRBD1 matches 9 bases. After removal of 6 bases from V and 9 bases from J, the junction contained 9 bases not matched to a gene. Germline V gene lookup returns CDR1 LNHDA and CDR2 SQIVND (reference sequence). The CDR3 runs to 14 residues. The CDR3 DNA is TGTGCCAGTAGACTTTCCGGGGGACAGGGGCCCCAGCATTTT. Encoded protein: CASRLSGGQGPQHF.

V usage is TRBV2 and J usage is TRBJ2-5; TRBD2 matches at 11 bases. Germline CDR1 SNHLY, CDR2 FYNNEI. The V and J ends lost 9 bases and 5 bases, in that order; junction bases with no gene match: 14. This CDR3 comprises 16 residues. For the CDR3, the DNA is TGTGCCAGTGATCTAGCGGGGGGCGCGGTTATGGAGACCCAGTACTTC. This gives the protein CASDLAGGAVMETQYF. Together with reference TRBV2 and TRBJ2-5, the CDR3 gives the full variable domain: EPEVTQTPSHQVTQMGQEVILRCVPISNHLYFYWYRQILGQKVEFLVSFYNNEISEKSEIFDDQFSVERPDGSNFTLKIRSTKLEDSAMYFCASDLAGGAVMETQYFGPGTRLLVL.

V and J are TRBV9 and TRBJ1-1, with TRBD1 identical over 12 bases. The length of the CDR3 is 15 residues. V gave up 3 bases and J gave up 5 bases; unmatched junction bases: 5. Germline CDR1 is SGDLS and CDR2 is YYNGEE. Here the CDR3 reads CASSASGQGATEAFF. In nucleotides, the CDR3 is TGTGCCAGCAGCGCCTCGGGACAGGGGGCAACTGAAGCTTTCTTT.

V gene TRBV29-1 combines with J gene TRBJ2-1; the D is unclear. Trimming shortened V by 4 bases and J by 2 bases, and 12 bases separated the two germline ends. The CDR3 spans 14 residues. Germline lookup yields CDR1 SQVTM and CDR2 ANQGSEA. This CDR3 reads CSVGLRLPYNEQFF. The DNA of the CDR3 is TGCAGCGTTGGGTTGAGGCTACCCTACAATGAGCAGTTCTTC.

There are a few counts of this clone. V gene TRBV28 combines with J gene TRBJ2-7, with D tentatively TRBD1 or TRBD2 (6 bases each). The CDR3 covers 13 residues. Trimming cost V 6 bases and J 4 bases, with 13 bases left between them. In germline, CDR1 is MDHEN, CDR2 SYDVKM. In DNA form, the CDR3 reads TGTGCCAGCAGACTCCCGGGGGCATACGAGCAGTACTTC. This sequence encodes CASRLPGAYEQYF.

This clone has only a few counts. This chain links TRBV19 with TRBJ1-4, with TRBD1 as a possible D gene (5 bases). Looked up from germline, CDR1 is LNHDA and CDR2 is SQIVND (reference sequence). CDR3 length equals 15 residues. With 4 bases removed from V and 8 bases from J, the gap between germline ends came to 17 bases. The CDR3 nucleotides are TGTGCCAGTAGTACAGGACACCCGGGGTCGGAAAAACTGTTTTTT. This encodes CASSTGHPGSEKLFF. Combining the CDR3 with reference TRBV19 and TRBJ1-4 gives the whole variable domain DGGITQSPKYLFRKEGQNVTLSCEQNLNHDAMYWYRQDPGQGLRLIYYSQIVNDFQKGDIAEGYSVSREKKESFPLTVTSAQKNPTAFYLCASSTGHPGSEKLFFGSGTQLSVL.

This rearrangement joins TRBV11-3 to TRBJ2-1; tentative D call: TRBD2 (6 bases). The V and J ends lost 6 bases and 8 bases respectively, with 20 bases between them. Germline V gene lookup returns CDR1 SGHNT and CDR2 YENEEA. The CDR3 loop spans 15 amino acids. The CDR3 loop reads CASSIRGGRGDEQFF. The CDR3 bases are TGTGCCAGCAGTATCCGGGGAGGACGCGGGGATGAGCAGTTCTTC.

This clone has a single count. The chain uses TRBV6-5 and TRBJ1-1; TRBD1 aligns across 8 bases. CDR1 is MNHEY, CDR2 SVGAGI, per germline. V shed 2 bases, J shed 8 bases, and the junction held 10 bases outside the gene matches. The CDR3 runs 15 residues. CDR3 in DNA: TGTGCCAGCAGTTACGCAGGACAGGGCAGGGAGGAAGCTTTCTTT. Protein product: CASSYAGQGREEAFF.

This chain uses TRBV7-2 with TRBJ2-7, with a possible D match to TRBD1 (5 bases). The CDR3 sequence is 12 residues long. The V gene lost 3 bases and the J gene lost 4 bases, with 7 bases spanning the gap. Germline V gives CDR1 SGHTA, CDR2 FQGNSA. For the CDR3, the DNA is TGTGCCAGCAGCTTTGGGGCATACGAGCAGTACTTC. Protein: CASSFGAYEQYF.

The chain recombines TRBV2 with TRBJ2-7; possible D gene TRBD2, 5 bases. The ends were cut back, 7 bases at V and 3 bases at J, with 13 bases in the middle. The CDR3 is made up of 13 amino acids. Germline V gene lookup returns CDR1 SNHLY and CDR2 FYNNEI. The CDR3 loop is CASKDGINYEQYF. The CDR3 DNA follows: TGTGCCAGCAAAGACGGGATAAACTACGAGCAGTACTTC.

This clone was observed a few times. The chain couples TRBV7-8 to TRBJ1-6; 9 nucleotides line up with TRBD1. V shed 8 bases, J shed 7 bases, and the junction held 3 bases outside the gene matches. This CDR3 is built from 13 residues. Germline assignment: CDR1 SGHVS and CDR2 FQNEAQ. The CDR3 loop is CASGTGLNSPLHF. The CDR3 DNA follows: TGTGCCAGCGGGACAGGGTTAAATTCACCCCTCCACTTT.

This chain links TRBV5-4 with TRBJ2-5; D not resolved. Germline V gene data show CDR1 as SGHNT and CDR2 as YYREEE (reference sequence). Deletions cut 4 bases from V and 3 bases from J, with 4 bases between. The CDR3 is made up of 11 amino acids. The CDR3 spells CASSIEETQYF. The CDR3 nucleotides are TGTGCCAGCAGCATAGAAGAGACCCAGTACTTC.

This rearrangement joins TRBV18 to TRBJ2-2; D is unclear. Per the germline V gene, CDR1 is KGHSH and CDR2 is LQKENI. This CDR3 contains 12 residues. Trimming shortened V by 3 bases and J by 8 bases, and 7 bases separated the two germline ends. CDR3 nucleotide sequence: TGTGCCAGCTCACCGAAGTCGGGGGAGCTGTTTTTT. It translates to CASSPKSGELFF.

The rearrangement uses TRBV21-1 and TRBJ1-5. TRBV21-1 corresponds to a pseudogene. The CDR3 extends over 13 amino acids. The CDR3 DNA reads as TGTGCCAGCAGCAAAGCGGAATACGGGCCCCAGCATTTT. Protein product: CASSKAEYGPQHF.

As to this clone: A junction end diverges from the germline sequence, so it may reflect a read error. The chain joins TRBV7-7 to TRBJ1-4; TRBD1 matches at 7 bases. The CDR3 covers 15 residues. In germline, CDR1 is SSHAT, CDR2 FNYEAQ (reference sequence). CDR3 in DNA: TGTGCTAGCAGCTTAGGGGCAGGGGGGAATGAAAAACTGTTTTTT. Protein sequence: CASSLGAGGNEKLFF.

The J gene is TRBJ1-6, the V gene TRBV28, with 8 bases aligning to TRBD1. Per the germline V gene, CDR1 is MDHEN and CDR2 is SYDVKM. Trimming cost V 3 bases and J 9 bases; bases outside gene matches: 7. This CDR3 region has 15 residues. CDR3: CASSFQAGGRSPLHF. The CDR3 DNA sequence: TGTGCCAGCAGTTTCCAGGCAGGGGGCCGTTCACCCCTCCACTTT.

This chain joins TRBV7-2 and TRBJ1-1; D is unresolved. The CDR3 consists of 15 residues. With 5 bases removed from V and 0 bases from J, the gap between germline ends came to 13 bases. Looked up from germline, CDR1 is SGHTA and CDR2 is FQGNSA. The CDR3 here is CASSTQRILNTEAFF. CDR3 in DNA: TGTGCCAGCAGCACACAAAGGATTTTGAACACTGAAGCTTTCTTT.

The chain has TRBV10-3 and TRBJ2-7; D might be TRBD1 (6 bases). Germline values: CDR1 ENHRY, CDR2 SYGVKD. This CDR3 has 14 amino acids. Trimming took off 7 bases at V and 2 bases at J, with 15 bases between the two ends. In nucleotides, the CDR3 is TGTGCCATCACCACCGGGACATCCACCTACGAGCAGTACTTC. Translation gives CAITTGTSTYEQYF.

The rearrangement links TRBV4-2 to TRBJ2-3; D remains unclear. The V gene lost 0 bases and the J gene lost 0 bases, with 4 bases spanning the gap. The germline V gene encodes CDR1 LGHNA and CDR2 YNFKEQ. There are 14 residues in the CDR3. CDR3 nucleotide sequence: TGTGCCAGCAGCCAAGATAGGAGCACAGATACGCAGTATTTT. It is translated as CASSQDRSTDTQYF.

The J gene is TRBJ2-7, the V gene TRBV20-1; D tentatively fits TRBD1 or TRBD2 (5 bases each). The CDR3 runs to 11 residues. CDR1 DFQATT and CDR2 SNEGSKA come from the germline V gene (reference sequence). The ends were cut back, 2 bases at V and 8 bases at J, with 10 bases in the middle. The CDR3 loop is CSARYGTKQYF. The CDR3 region has the DNA TGCAGTGCTAGATACGGGACGAAGCAGTACTTC.

A word on this clone: In the same sample, other DNA sequences code for this CDR3. The rearrangement links TRBV7-2 to TRBJ2-5, with 9 bases aligning to TRBD1. With 6 bases clipped from V and 1 base from J, the junction kept 3 bases outside the gene matches. This CDR3 is 14 amino acids long. Per the germline V gene, CDR1 is SGHTA and CDR2 is FQGNSA. CDR3 sequence: CASRTTGGQETQYF. In nucleotides, the CDR3 is TGTGCCAGCAGAACGACAGGGGGCCAAGAGACCCAGTACTTC. The variable domain in full, with the rest retrieved from reference TRBV7-2 and TRBJ2-5, is GAGVSQSPSNKVTEKGKDVELRCDPISGHTALYWYRQSLGQGLEFLIYFQGNSAPDKSGLPSDRFSAERTGGSVSTLTIQRTQQEDSAVYLCASRTTGGQETQYFGPGTRLLVL.

The rearrangement joins TRBV6-5 to TRBJ2-3, with 8 positions matching TRBD2. The V and J ends lost 0 bases and 4 bases, in that order; junction bases with no gene match: 6. The germline CDR1 and CDR2 sequences are MNHEY and SVGAGI. CDR3 length: 16 residues. Here the CDR3 reads CASSYSSGGWADTQYF. Written as DNA, the CDR3 is TGTGCCAGCAGTTACTCGAGCGGGGGTTGGGCAGATACGCAGTATTTT.

This chain uses TRBV29-1 with TRBJ2-4; 9 bases fit TRBD1. Germline values: CDR1 SQVTM, CDR2 ANQGSEA. CDR3 size: 14 residues. With 6 bases clipped from V and 8 bases from J, the junction kept 11 bases outside the gene matches. Here the CDR3 reads CSVVPGDRVYIQYF. For the CDR3, the DNA is TGCAGCGTGGTCCCCGGGGACAGGGTATACATTCAGTACTTC.

The CDR3 region is CASSSRGAGLLFQETQYF. The CDR3 DNA follows: TGTGCCAGCAGCTCCCGGGGAGCGGGGCTACTCTTCCAAGAGACCCAGTACTTC. J is TRBJ2-5 and V is TRBV7-3; 7 nucleotides line up with TRBD2. J lost 1 base, V lost 4 bases, and 15 bases had no gene match. Germline CDR1 is SGHTA and CDR2 is FQGTGA. The CDR3 sequence is 18 residues long.

The chain employs TRBV2 and TRBJ2-7; D perhaps matches TRBD2 (5 bases). This CDR3 contains 14 residues. Germline V lookup: CDR1 SNHLY, CDR2 FYNNEI. V was trimmed by 7 bases and J by 2 bases, leaving 15 bases between them. The CDR3 region has the DNA TGTGCCAGCAATGCGGGCCTTACCCCCTACGAGCAGTACTTC. Translated, it gives CASNAGLTPYEQYF. The whole variable domain, remainder taken from reference TRBV2 and TRBJ2-7, is EPEVTQTPSHQVTQMGQEVILRCVPISNHLYFYWYRQILGQKVEFLVSFYNNEISEKSEIFDDQFSVERPDGSNFTLKIRSTKLEDSAMYFCASNAGLTPYEQYFGPGTRLTVT.

CDR3: CASSSGDWYTF. The CDR3, as DNA: TGTGCCAGCTCATCGGGGGACTGGTACACCTTC. The chain joins TRBV18 to TRBJ1-2, with D possibly being TRBD1 (5 bases). The germline gives CDR1 KGHSH, CDR2 LQKENI. V gave up 5 bases and J gave up 11 bases, with 12 bases separating them. This CDR3 comprises 11 residues.